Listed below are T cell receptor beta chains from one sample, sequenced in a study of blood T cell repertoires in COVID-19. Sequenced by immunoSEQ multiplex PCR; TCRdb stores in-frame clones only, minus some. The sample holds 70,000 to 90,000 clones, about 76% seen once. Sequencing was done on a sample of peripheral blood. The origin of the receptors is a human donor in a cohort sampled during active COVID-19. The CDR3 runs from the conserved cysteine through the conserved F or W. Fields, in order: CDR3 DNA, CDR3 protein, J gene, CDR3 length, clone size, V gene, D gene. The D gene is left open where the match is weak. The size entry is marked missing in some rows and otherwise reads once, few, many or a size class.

TGTGCCAGCAGCAAAGAGTGGGCGGGAGATCGACATGAGCAGTTCTTC	CASSKEWAGDRHEQFF	TRBJ2-1	16	NA	TRBV21-1	NA
TGTGCCAGCAGTCCGAGACAGCTAATCACTGAAGCTTTCTTT	CASSPRQLITEAFF	TRBJ1-1	14	NA	TRBV6-5	NA
TGTGCCAGCAGCCACCCGATCACTGTTGGCTCCTACAATGAGCAGTTCTTC	CASSHPITVGSYNEQFF	TRBJ2-1	17	few	TRBV5-6	NA
TGTGCCAGCAGCTTAGCGTCAGGGAACACCGGGGAGCTGTTTTTT	CASSLASGNTGELFF	TRBJ2-2	15	NA	TRBV7-9	NA
TGTGCCAGCAGCCCACCGACAGGGGTTCGGGAGCAGTACTTC	CASSPPTGVREQYF	TRBJ2-7	14	few	TRBV3-1/TRBV3-2	TRBD1
TGTGCCAGCAGCCCTTTAGCGGGAGTGGGTGGTACGCAGTATTTT	CASSPLAGVGGTQYF	TRBJ2-3	15	NA	TRBV9	TRBD2
TGTGCCAGCAGTGAAGCGTCCCGCACGGTTGAGCAGTTCTTC	CASSEASRTVEQFF	TRBJ2-1	14	NA	TRBV6-1	NA
TGCGCCAGCAGCCAAGATCGGGCAGGGGCCACTTCTAACTATGGCTACACCTTC	CASSQDRAGATSNYGYTF	TRBJ1-2	18	medium-sized	TRBV4-3	NA
TGTGCCAGCAGCTCGGGACAACCGGACACTGAAGCTTTCTTT	CASSSGQPDTEAFF	TRBJ1-1	14	NA	TRBV5-6	NA
TGTGCCAGCAGTGAGATCCGGGGCTACACCTTC	CASSEIRGYTF	TRBJ1-2	11	NA	TRBV28	NA
TGTGCCAGCAGCCCAGCGCGGAATAGCAATCAGCCCCAGCATTTT	CASSPARNSNQPQHF	TRBJ1-5	15	few	TRBV6-5	NA
TGTGCCTGGACGGGACTAGCGGGAACAGATACGCAGTATTTT	CAWTGLAGTDTQYF	TRBJ2-3	14	NA	TRBV30	TRBD2
TGTGCCAGCAGTAGAAGGGACTTCCGCACAGATACGCAGTATTTT	CASSRRDFRTDTQYF	TRBJ2-3	15	NA	TRBV27	NA
TGTGCCAGCAGCTTAGGGGTGGCGGGTGAGGTCAATGAGCAGTTCTTC	CASSLGVAGEVNEQFF	TRBJ2-1	16	NA	TRBV13	NA
TGCAGCGTGGGGTGGGGGGGAAATTCACCCCTCCACTTT	CSVGWGGNSPLHF	TRBJ1-6	13	few	TRBV29-1	NA
TGTGCCAGCAGCTTAATTAGGTCGGGAGGAAGCCAAGAGACCCAGTACTTC	CASSLIRSGGSQETQYF	TRBJ2-5	17	NA	TRBV7-9	TRBD2
TGTGCCACTCGGGACTCCTCGGTAGATACGCAGTATTTT	CATRDSSVDTQYF	TRBJ2-3	13	NA	TRBV28	NA
TGCGCCAGCAGCTTGGGACTAGCGCTCTACGAGCAGTACTTC	CASSLGLALYEQYF	TRBJ2-7	14	NA	TRBV5-1	TRBD2
TGTGCCAGTAGTATGTCACAGGCGGCCAGGTCCGAAAACATTCAGTACTTC	CASSMSQAARSENIQYF	TRBJ2-4	17	NA	TRBV19	NA
TGCAGCGTTACCCGGGACAGGGCTTACTTGGTGAATGGCTACACCTTC	CSVTRDRAYLVNGYTF	TRBJ1-2	16	NA	TRBV29-1	TRBD1
TGTGCCAGCAGCCTAAGACTAGCGGCTAACGCCGGGTGGGAGCTGTTTTTT	CASSLRLAANAGWELFF	TRBJ2-2	17	NA	TRBV5-4	TRBD2
TGTGCCAGCAGCCAAACCAACAGGGGGCAGGGTGGCTACACCTTC	CASSQTNRGQGGYTF	TRBJ1-2	15	NA	TRBV4-2	TRBD1
TGTGCCAGTAGTATCCTAGGGGTCTACGAGCAGTACTTC	CASSILGVYEQYF	TRBJ2-7	13	NA	TRBV19	NA
TGTGCCAGCAGCTGGACTAGCGGCCGCCAAGAGACCCAGTACTTC	CASSWTSGRQETQYF	TRBJ2-5	15	few	TRBV11-2	TRBD2
TGCGCCAGCAGCTTGTTGGGGGCCGTCAATGAGCAGTTCTTC	CASSLLGAVNEQFF	TRBJ2-1	14	NA	TRBV5-1	NA
TGTGCCAGCAGTAAAGCGGGAGCTAAGGGCAATGAGCAGTTCTTC	CASSKAGAKGNEQFF	TRBJ2-1	15	NA	TRBV6-1	TRBD2